These 26 T cell receptor beta chains were sequenced from one sample in a study of OX40 agonist ivuxolimab in advanced cancers. Some clones are missing from TCRdb's copy, which holds only in-frame ones; the method was immunoSEQ multiplex PCR. Among 84,000 or so clones listed, 84% were seen once. The sequencing used CD4+ or CD8+ T cells sorted from blood, collected in a trial of the OX40 agonist ivuxolimab. Source of these receptors: an adult with an advanced solid tumor such as melanoma, head and neck, liver or kidney cancer.

The genes are TRBV5-6 and TRBJ1-5; D unresolved. The CDR3 is 13 amino acids. Trimming cost V 4 bases and J 4 bases, with 9 bases left between them. CDR1 and CDR2 from the germline V gene are SGHDT and YYEEEE. CDR3 sequence (DNA): TGTGCCAGCAGCACCCACCGGAATCAGCCCCAGCATTTT. It codes for CASSTHRNQPQHF.

V gene TRBV28 combines with J gene TRBJ2-2, with D unresolved. The CDR3 length is 12 residues. Germline CDR1 and CDR2: MDHEN and SYDVKM. The germline V and J ends were trimmed by 3 bases and 5 bases, with 4 bases remaining between them. CDR3 sequence: CASSLGTGELFF. In DNA, the CDR3 is TGTGCCAGCAGTTTGGGGACCGGGGAGCTGTTTTTT.

The chain has TRBV29-1 and TRBJ2-5; perhaps TRBD2 as D (6 bases). This CDR3 spans 11 amino acids. The germline V and J ends were trimmed by 3 bases and 4 bases, with 6 bases remaining between them. Germline assignment: CDR1 SQVTM and CDR2 ANQGSEA. Here the CDR3 DNA reads TGCAGCGTTGAGGAGGGAGAGACCCAGTACTTC. Protein sequence: CSVEEGETQYF.

V and J are TRBV5-4 and TRBJ2-2, with 7 bases that match TRBD1. The junction had 9 bases not matched to a gene; V was cut back by 4 bases and J by 0 bases. The CDR3 runs to 17 residues. Germline CDR1 SGHNT, CDR2 YYREEE (reference sequence). The CDR3 is CASSGTGTASNTGELFF. CDR3 nucleotides: TGTGCCAGCAGCGGCACCGGGACAGCCTCGAACACCGGGGAGCTGTTTTTT.

This chain joins TRBV25-1 and TRBJ1-2; D is ambiguous. From germline, CDR1 is MGHDK and CDR2 SYGVNS. Trimming removed 4 bases at V and 2 bases at J, with 8 bases between. The CDR3 is 13 residues long. The CDR3 is CASSGVANYGYTF. The CDR3 nucleotides are TGTGCCAGCAGTGGGGTGGCGAACTATGGCTACACCTTC.

The V and J genes are TRBV5-4 and TRBJ1-1; D perhaps matches TRBD1 (6 bases). Trimming cost V 2 bases and J 0 bases, with 8 bases left between them. Germline CDR1 SGHNT, CDR2 YYREEE (reference sequence). This CDR3 has 14 residues. The CDR3 reads CASSLGGVNTEAFF. CDR3 sequence (DNA): TGTGCCAGCAGCTTAGGGGGGGTGAACACTGAAGCTTTCTTT.

V gene TRBV5-1 combines with J gene TRBJ1-2, with a possible D match to TRBD1 (6 bases). Germline V gene lookup returns CDR1 SGHRS and CDR2 YFSETQ. V was trimmed by 7 bases and J by 4 bases, leaving 17 bases between them. The CDR3 is made up of 14 amino acids. CDR3 region: CASGQGQGSYGYTF. The CDR3 DNA is TGCGCCAGCGGTCAGGGGCAGGGGAGCTATGGCTACACCTTC.

The V and J genes are TRBV5-1 and TRBJ1-2; 7 positions agree with TRBD1. This CDR3 region has 16 residues. With V trimmed by 0 bases and J by 1 base, 6 bases remained unmatched. The germline CDR1 and CDR2 sequences are SGHRS and YFSETQ. The CDR3 region has the DNA TGCGCCAGCAGCTTGGTCGGACAGGCCTTTAACTATGGCTACACCTTC. Amino acid sequence: CASSLVGQAFNYGYTF.

The chain employs TRBV13 and TRBJ2-3; D unresolved. Trimming removed 2 bases from V and 2 bases from J, with 11 bases in between. CDR3 length equals 15 residues. CDR1 is PRHDT and CDR2 is FYEKMQ in the germline V gene (reference sequence). The CDR3 is CASSLNGQITDTQYF. The DNA of the CDR3 is TGTGCCAGCAGCTTAAACGGTCAGATCACAGATACGCAGTATTTT.

The chain uses TRBV11-2 and TRBJ2-1, with D uncertain. The CDR3 extends over 13 amino acids. Germline CDR1 reads SGHAT; CDR2 reads FQNNGV. Trimming took off 1 base at V and 6 bases at J, with 7 bases between the two ends. In nucleotides, the CDR3 is TGTGCCAGCAGCTTAGCTTGGAGCAATGAGCAGTTCTTC. Translated: CASSLAWSNEQFF. Looking up the rest from reference TRBV11-2 and TRBJ2-1 gives the full variable domain: EAGVAQSPRYKIIEKRQSVAFWCNPISGHATLYWYQQILGQGPKLLIQFQNNGVVDDSQLPKDRFSAERLKGVDSTLKIQPAKLEDSAVYLCASSLAWSNEQFFGPGTRLTVL.

The chain couples TRBV19 to TRBJ2-1; 14 bases match TRBD2. This CDR3 is 18 amino acids long. The germline gives CDR1 LNHDA, CDR2 SQIVND (reference sequence). With V trimmed by 5 bases and J by 5 bases, 11 bases remained unmatched. As DNA, the CDR3 is TGTGCCAGTAGTCGGACTAGCGGGGGGCTGGACCCTAACAATGAGCAGTTCTTC. Amino acid sequence: CASSRTSGGLDPNNEQFF.

The J gene is TRBJ2-7, the V gene TRBV30; D possibly corresponds to TRBD1 (5 bases). V lost 2 bases and J lost 7, with 9 bases in between. Germline loops: CDR1 GTSNPN, CDR2 SVGIG (reference sequence). The CDR3 extends over 11 amino acids. The CDR3 spells CAWSQGREQYF. DNA of the CDR3: TGTGCCTGGAGTCAGGGAAGGGAGCAGTACTTC. The variable domain in full, completed from reference TRBV30 and TRBJ2-7, reads SQTIHQWPATLVQPVGSPLSLECTVEGTSNPNLYWYRQAAGRGLQLLFYSVGIGQISSEVPQNLSASRPQDRQFILSSKKLLLSDSGFYLCAWSQGREQYFGPGTRLTVT.

Comments on this clone: Other DNA variants within this sample encode the same CDR3. DNA for the CDR3: TGTGCCAGCAAAGGGGCAGAGACCCAGTACTTC. It is translated as CASKGAETQYF. The rearrangement links TRBV6-6 to TRBJ2-5; D perhaps matches TRBD1 (5 bases). Germline-derived CDR1 and CDR2 are MNHNY and SVGAGI (reference sequence). CDR3 length: 11 amino acids. Trimming shortened V by 7 bases and J by 4 bases, and 7 bases separated the two germline ends.

The chain couples TRBV15 to TRBJ1-2, with a possible D match to TRBD1 (6 bases). Deletions cut 3 bases from V and 7 bases from J, with 15 bases between. Germline lookup yields CDR1 LNHNV and CDR2 YYDKDF (reference sequence). This CDR3 is built from 14 residues. As DNA, the CDR3 is TGTGCCACCAGCAGGGCAGGGGCATCGTTTGGCTACACCTTC. It yields the protein CATSRAGASFGYTF.

The chain links TRBV6-5 to TRBJ1-1; D is uncertain. The CDR3 consists of 14 residues. In germline, CDR1 is MNHEY, CDR2 SVGAGI. V was cut by 0 bases and J by 0 bases, with 5 bases left in between. CDR3 loop: CASSYSRVNTEAFF. The CDR3, as DNA: TGTGCCAGCAGTTACTCGAGAGTGAACACTGAAGCTTTCTTT.

The chain is built from TRBV19 and TRBJ2-5; 14 positions agree with TRBD2. The V gene end was trimmed by 5 bases and the J gene end by 4 bases; junction bases not matched to a gene: 6. From germline, CDR1 is LNHDA and CDR2 SQIVND (reference sequence). The CDR3 runs 16 residues. The CDR3 region is CASSPYGTSGRETQYF. Written as DNA, the CDR3 is TGTGCCAGTAGTCCTTACGGGACTAGCGGGAGAGAGACCCAGTACTTC.

The genes are TRBV4-3 and TRBJ1-3, with D possibly TRBD1 on 6 matching bases. The CDR3 is 17 residues long. The germline V and J ends were trimmed by 3 bases and 0 bases, with 15 bases remaining between them. Germline CDR1 and CDR2: LGHNA and YSLEER. CDR3 residues: CASSQTSTGFSGNTIYF. The CDR3 nucleotides read TGCGCCAGCAGCCAGACTTCGACAGGTTTCTCTGGAAACACCATATATTTT.

This chain connects TRBV18 to TRBJ2-2; 10 bases are shared with TRBD1. V trimming: 3 bases; J trimming: 5 bases; junction bases outside the gene matches: 9. The CDR3 consists of 17 residues. Germline V lookup: CDR1 KGHSH, CDR2 LQKENI. The CDR3 DNA reads as TGTGCCAGCTCACCCATTGGACAGGGGGGCCTTACCGGGGAGCTGTTTTTT. Translation gives CASSPIGQGGLTGELFF.

The chain uses TRBV18 and TRBJ2-5; D is ambiguous. The V end was cut by 2 bases, the J end by 5 bases, with 3 bases between. Germline assignment: CDR1 KGHSH and CDR2 LQKENI. This CDR3 spans 11 amino acids. The CDR3 protein is CASSPVETQYF. DNA of the CDR3: TGTGCCAGCTCACCAGTGGAGACCCAGTACTTC.

The count of this clone is one. CDR3 sequence reads: CASSLEDRDSPLHF. The CDR3 DNA reads TGTGCCAGCAGTCTAGAGGACAGGGATTCACCCCTCCACTTT. The chain has TRBV28 and TRBJ1-6, with 8 nucleotides matching TRBD1. The V segment lost 5 bases and the J segment 8 bases; nucleotides outside the gene matches: 5. CDR3 length: 14 residues. Germline assignment: CDR1 MDHEN and CDR2 SYDVKM.

In DNA, the CDR3 is TGCGCCAGCAGCTTCGGGGGCGCAACTAATGAAAAACTGTTTTTT. Encoded protein: CASSFGGATNEKLFF. The chain has TRBV5-1 and TRBJ1-4; maybe TRBD1 (6 bases). Germline values: CDR1 SGHRS, CDR2 YFSETQ. The germline V and J ends were trimmed by 2 bases and 0 bases, with 8 bases remaining between them. The CDR3 has 15 amino acids. The full variable domain, in which reference TRBV5-1 and TRBJ1-4 provide the parts outside the CDR3, is KAGVTQTPRYLIKTRGQQVTLSCSPISGHRSVSWYQQTPGQGLQFLFEYFSETQRNKGNFPGRFSGRQFSNSRSEMNVSTLELGDSALYLCASSFGGATNEKLFFGSGTQLSVL.

The gene calls are TRBV19 and TRBJ1-5; TRBD1 matches 7 bases. With 5 bases clipped from V and 3 bases from J, the junction kept 7 bases outside the gene matches. The length of the CDR3 is 15 residues. CDR1 is LNHDA, CDR2 SQIVND, per germline (reference sequence). The CDR3 protein is CASSEATGVNQPQHF. The CDR3 coding sequence is TGTGCCAGTAGTGAGGCAACAGGGGTCAATCAGCCCCAGCATTTT. Supplemented by reference TRBV19 and TRBJ1-5, the full variable domain reads DGGITQSPKYLFRKEGQNVTLSCEQNLNHDAMYWYRQDPGQGLRLIYYSQIVNDFQKGDIAEGYSVSREKKESFPLTVTSAQKNPTAFYLCASSEATGVNQPQHFGDGTRLSIL.

The chain uses TRBV6-9 and TRBJ2-7; TRBD1 is a possible D gene (5 bases). V was trimmed by 5 bases and J by 5 bases, leaving 16 bases between them. The CDR3 extends over 14 amino acids. The germline CDR1 and CDR2 sequences are MNHGY and SVAAGI. CDR3 sequence (DNA): TGTGCCAGCAGTCCAGATCAGGGTCCCCACGAGCAGTACTTC. This sequence encodes CASSPDQGPHEQYF.

The chain is built from TRBV6-5 and TRBJ1-2; D ambiguous. Trimming took off 5 bases at V and 4 bases at J, with 11 bases between the two ends. There are 13 residues in the CDR3. CDR1 MNHEY and CDR2 SVGAGI come from the germline V gene. The CDR3 sequence: CASSPQELYGYTF. In nucleotides, the CDR3 is TGTGCCAGCAGTCCTCAGGAACTCTATGGCTACACCTTC.

This clone showed up just once. The chain couples TRBV18 to TRBJ2-6; D is uncertain. Per the germline V gene, CDR1 is KGHSH and CDR2 is LQKENI. The CDR3 contains 16 residues. Trimming took off 4 bases at V and 0 bases at J, with 10 bases between the two ends. CDR3 nucleotides: TGTGCCAGCTCACAGGCGAGTATCTCTGGGGCCAACGTCCTGACTTTC. Amino acids: CASSQASISGANVLTF.

The CDR3 DNA reads as TGTGCCAGCAGTTTATTCGGGCCCCGAGGGCAGCCCCAGCATTTT. This translates into CASSLFGPRGQPQHF. V gene TRBV27 combines with J gene TRBJ1-5; D is ambiguous. Germline loops: CDR1 MNHEY, CDR2 SMNVEV (reference sequence). This CDR3 contains 15 residues. The V end lost 1 base, the J end lost 7 bases, and 14 bases lay between the germline ends.